The sequence of this TCR beta chain was determined in a study of vaccination and CD4 T cells after COVID-19. Overall study: Six men and four women formed the convalescents, two being Hispanic. Overlapping spike peptides of SARS-CoV-2, HCoV-NL63, HCoV-OC43 and HCoV-229E stimulated the cells.

Treatment here: roughly ten-day PBMC culture with coronavirus spike peptide pools or control peptides (ViraFEST assay). Gathering of the CD4+ T cells, from the unexposed donor, took place before the COVID-19 pandemic (2011-2018). ViraFEST used peptide pools to expand antigen-specific T cells before TCR sequencing. Cultures used more than 1.5 million PBMCs per well, 7.5 to 10 IU/ml IL-2 and approximately 9.5 ug/ml peptides. The V gene's germline CDR1 is MNHNS and CDR2 SASEGT. V lost 1 base, J lost 4 bases, and 3 bases stayed unmatched. The CDR3 loop spans 15 amino acids. With the Oncomine TCR Beta short-read assay, DNA from cultured CD4+ T cells was sequenced. From CD4+ T cells that had been cultured, genomic DNA was extracted. TCRdb called the PCR reads again in MiXCR, with one record for every CDR3 protein. Among almost 9,500 distinct CDR3 sequences, 30% to 40% were seen once, and the ten largest hold 22%.

Regarding this clonotype: Its target is not known.

This TCR derives from a human donor in good health. Material: CD4+ T cells from blood, cultured in vitro. J is TRBJ2-3 and V is TRBV6-1; TRBD1 aligns across 9 bases. Here the CDR3 reads CASSEVTGGPDTQYF. The CDR3 coding sequence is TGTGCCAGCAGTGAAGTGACAGGGGGACCAGATACGCAGTATTTT.